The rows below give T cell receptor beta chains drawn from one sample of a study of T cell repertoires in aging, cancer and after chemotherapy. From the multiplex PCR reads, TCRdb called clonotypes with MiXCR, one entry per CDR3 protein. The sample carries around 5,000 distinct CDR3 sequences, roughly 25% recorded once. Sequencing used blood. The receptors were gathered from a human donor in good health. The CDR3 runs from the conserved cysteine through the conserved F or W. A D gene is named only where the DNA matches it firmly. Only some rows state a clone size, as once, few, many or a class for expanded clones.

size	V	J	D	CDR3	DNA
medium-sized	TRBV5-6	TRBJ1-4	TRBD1	CASSPTTGESEKLFF	TGTGCCAGCAGCCCAACGACAGGGGAGAGTGAAAAACTGTTTTTT
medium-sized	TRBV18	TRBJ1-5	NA	CASSPPEDPRGQPQHF	TGTGCCAGCTCACCACCGGAGGATCCTAGGGGTCAGCCCCAGCATTTT
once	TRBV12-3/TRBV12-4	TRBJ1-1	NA	CASSPDSGNTEAFF	TGTGCCAGCAGTCCGGACAGTGGGAACACTGAAGCTTTCTTT
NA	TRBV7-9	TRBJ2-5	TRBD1	CVSSERTGSETQYF	TGTGTCAGCAGCGAAAGGACAGGGTCAGAGACCCAGTACTTC
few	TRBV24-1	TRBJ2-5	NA	CATSDRGGMQETQYF	TGTGCCACCAGTGATCGTGGGGGAATGCAAGAGACCCAGTACTTC
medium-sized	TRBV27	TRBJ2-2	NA	CASSLSGAAANTGELFF	TGTGCCAGCAGTTTATCAGGGGCGGCCGCGAACACCGGGGAGCTGTTTTTT
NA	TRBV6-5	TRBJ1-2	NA	CASSYGGNYGYTF	TGTGCCAGCAGTTACGGGGGGAACTATGGCTACACCTTC
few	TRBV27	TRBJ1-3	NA	CAVGVGNTIYF	TGTGCGGTGGGAGTAGGAAACACCATATATTTT
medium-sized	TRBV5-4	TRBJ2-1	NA	CASSLFDRPNNEQFF	TGTGCCAGCAGCCTATTCGACAGGCCTAACAATGAGCAGTTCTTC
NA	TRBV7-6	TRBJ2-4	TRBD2	CASSYGERGGVAKNIQYF	TGTGCCAGCAGTTACGGGGAGCGGGGGGGGGTAGCCAAAAACATTCAGTACTTC
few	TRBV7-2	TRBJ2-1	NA	CASSLARGLYNEQFF	TGTGCCAGCAGCTTAGCGCGGGGACTTTACAATGAGCAGTTCTTC
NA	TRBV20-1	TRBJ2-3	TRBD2	CSGSGGPPDTKYF	TGCAGTGGGAGCGGGGGGCCCCCAGATACGAAGTATTTT
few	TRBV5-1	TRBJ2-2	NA	CASSLWHGDTGELFF	TGCGCCAGCAGCTTGTGGCATGGGGACACCGGGGAGCTGTTTTTT
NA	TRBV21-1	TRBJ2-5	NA	CASRVRDESSQETQYF	TGTGCCAGCAGAGTCCGCGACGAGAGCTCCCAAGAGACCCAGTACTTC
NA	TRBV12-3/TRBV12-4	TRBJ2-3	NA	CASSSSNIPWTASHYTQYF	TGTGCCAGCAGTTCGTCTAATATACCCTGGACAGCCTCTCATTATACGCAGTATTTT
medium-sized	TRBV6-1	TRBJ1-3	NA	CASIGTTSGNTIYF	TGTGCCAGCATTGGGACAACCTCTGGAAACACCATATATTTT
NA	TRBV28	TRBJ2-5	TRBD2	CASSYRRGGGGETQYF	TGTGCCAGCAGTTACCGCCGTGGCGGGGGAGGAGAGACCCAGTACTTC
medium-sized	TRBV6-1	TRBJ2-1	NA	CASSDNTGHSYNEQFF	TGTGCCAGCAGTGATAATACGGGACACTCGTACAATGAGCAGTTCTTC
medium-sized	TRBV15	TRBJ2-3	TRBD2	CATTGTSGGTTDTQYF	TGTGCCACCACCGGGACTAGCGGGGGGACCACAGATACGCAGTATTTT
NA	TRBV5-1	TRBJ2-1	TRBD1	CASSTGQGWGEQFF	TGCGCCAGCAGCACCGGACAGGGTTGGGGTGAGCAGTTCTTC
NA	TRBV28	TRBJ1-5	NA	CASSLSQPNQPQHF	TGTGCCAGCAGTTTATCACAGCCTAATCAGCCCCAGCATTTT
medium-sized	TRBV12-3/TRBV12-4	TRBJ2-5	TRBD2	CASSFGGGFTETQYF	TGTGCCAGCAGTTTCGGCGGGGGGTTCACGGAGACCCAGTACTTC
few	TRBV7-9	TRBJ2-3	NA	CASSLGGITDTQYF	TGTGCCAGCAGCTTGGGGGGAATCACAGATACGCAGTATTTT
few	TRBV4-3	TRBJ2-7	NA	CASSQDSSSYEQYF	TGTGCCAGCAGCCAAGACTCAAGCTCCTACGAGCAGTACTTC
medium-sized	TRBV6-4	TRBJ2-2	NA	CASSDYTGELFF	TGTGCCAGCAGTGACTACACCGGGGAGCTGTTTTTT
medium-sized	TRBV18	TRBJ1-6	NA	CASSPEGRNSPLHF	TGTGCCAGCTCCCCGGAGGGCAGGAATTCACCCCTCCACTTT
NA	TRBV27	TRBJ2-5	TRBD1	CAGSFIGGRETQYF	TGTGCCGGCAGTTTTATAGGGGGCAGAGAGACCCAGTACTTC
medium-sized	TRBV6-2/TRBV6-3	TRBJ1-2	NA	CASRNGGNYGYTF	TGTGCCAGCAGGAACGGGGGGAACTATGGCTACACCTTC
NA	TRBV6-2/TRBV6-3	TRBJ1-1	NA	CASGNPGEDTEAFF	TGTGCCAGCGGGAATCCAGGGGAGGACACTGAAGCTTTCTTT
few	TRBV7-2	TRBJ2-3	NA	CASSLFRAAADTQYF	TGTGCCAGCAGCTTATTCAGGGCTGCGGCAGATACGCAGTATTTT
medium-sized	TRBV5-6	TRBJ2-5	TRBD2	CASSLLLAGAETQYF	TGTGCCAGCAGCTTGCTACTAGCGGGAGCTGAGACCCAGTACTTC
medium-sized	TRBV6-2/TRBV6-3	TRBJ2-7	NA	CASSVLGRDEQYF	TGTGCCAGCAGCGTACTGGGCAGGGACGAGCAGTACTTC
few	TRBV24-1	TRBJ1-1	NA	CATRDGRRGEDGVNTEAFF	TGTGCCACCAGGGATGGCCGTAGAGGGGAGGATGGGGTAAACACTGAAGCTTTCTTT
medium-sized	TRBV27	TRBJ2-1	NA	CATQTALGSYNEQFF	TGTGCCACCCAGACAGCTCTCGGGTCTTACAATGAGCAGTTCTTC
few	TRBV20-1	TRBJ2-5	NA	CSARAGHQETQYF	TGCAGTGCTAGAGCGGGGCACCAAGAGACCCAGTACTTC
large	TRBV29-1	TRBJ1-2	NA	CSVATGYSGYTF	TGCAGCGTTGCCACAGGGTACTCTGGCTACACCTTC
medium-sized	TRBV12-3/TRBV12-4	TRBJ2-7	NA	CASSWTYEQYF	TGTGCCAGCAGTTGGACCTACGAGCAGTACTTC
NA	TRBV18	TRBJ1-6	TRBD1	CASSPVPGQGNSPLHF	TGTGCCAGCTCACCAGTCCCGGGACAGGGTAATTCACCCCTCCACTTT
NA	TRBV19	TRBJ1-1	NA	CASSAQGNTEAFF	TGTGCCAGTAGTGCCCAGGGGAACACTGAAGCTTTCTTT
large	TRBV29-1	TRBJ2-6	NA	CSVGRIGANVLTF	TGCAGCGTTGGACGGATCGGGGCCAACGTCCTGACTTTC
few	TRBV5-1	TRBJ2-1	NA	CASSLEGTAYNEQFF	TGCGCCAGCAGCTTGGAAGGGACTGCCTACAATGAGCAGTTCTTC
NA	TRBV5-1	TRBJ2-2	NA	CASSLEGFPGELFF	TGCGCCAGCAGCTTGGAGGGGTTCCCCGGGGAGCTGTTTTTT